Listed below are T cell receptor beta chains from one sample, sequenced in a study of OX40 agonist ivuxolimab in advanced cancers. The assay was immunoSEQ multiplex PCR, and TCRdb's table has in-frame clones only and misses some. The table records some 46,000 clones, nearly 90% of them present only once. The sequencing here drew on CD4+ or CD8+ T cells sorted from blood, taken in a trial of the OX40 agonist ivuxolimab. The receptors were sampled from an adult with an advanced solid tumor such as melanoma, head and neck, liver or kidney cancer. Both conserved end residues are part of each CDR3. The D gene is left open where the match is weak. Clone size appears in some rows only: once, few, many, or a class for an expanded clone.

D,size,J,V,CDR3,DNA
NA,NA,TRBJ1-5,TRBV28,CASSFPSRAGHSNQPQHF,TGTGCCAGCAGTTTTCCCTCCCGGGCGGGACATAGCAATCAGCCCCAGCATTTT
TRBD2,NA,TRBJ2-2,TRBV27,CASSWAGVVANTGELFF,TGTGCCAGCAGTTGGGCGGGAGTGGTCGCGAACACCGGGGAGCTGTTTTTT
NA,NA,TRBJ2-7,TRBV19,CASSITGQSSYEQYF,TGTGCCAGTAGTATAACTGGGCAGAGCTCCTACGAGCAGTACTTC
NA,once,TRBJ2-4,TRBV15,CATSRELVYLYPVYAKNIQYF,TGTGCCACCAGCAGAGAACTGGTGTACCTCTATCCAGTTTACGCCAAAAACATTCAGTACTTC
NA,medium-sized,TRBJ2-3,TRBV4-1,CASSHEDSGTDTQYF,TGCGCCAGCAGCCACGAGGACAGCGGCACAGATACGCAGTATTTT
NA,NA,TRBJ2-7,TRBV2,CASKNPPYYEQYF,TGTGCCAGCAAAAACCCGCCCTACTACGAGCAGTACTTC
NA,NA,TRBJ2-4,TRBV7-3,CASSSSGGANIQYF,TGTGCCAGCAGCTCCTCGGGGGGCGCGAACATTCAGTACTTC
NA,NA,TRBJ1-2,TRBV6-6,CASSYGQPYGYTF,TGTGCCAGCAGTTACGGGCAGCCCTATGGCTACACCTTC
NA,NA,TRBJ1-2,TRBV14,CASSQERESYGYTF,TGTGCCAGCAGCCAAGAAAGGGAAAGCTACGGCTACACCTTC
TRBD1,NA,TRBJ2-7,TRBV9,CASSPRTGSSYEQYF,TGTGCCAGCAGCCCCAGGACAGGTTCTTCCTACGAGCAGTACTTC
NA,NA,TRBJ1-2,TRBV30,CACGTNSGGYTF,TGTGCCTGTGGGACAAACAGCGGTGGCTACACCTTC
TRBD1,NA,TRBJ1-5,TRBV27,CASSRGQVNQPQHF,TGTGCCAGCAGCCGTGGACAGGTCAATCAGCCCCAGCATTTT
NA,NA,TRBJ2-7,TRBV5-6,CASSLAGGDEQYF,TGTGCCAGCAGCTTGGCGGGGGGCGACGAGCAGTACTTC
NA,NA,TRBJ1-1,TRBV9,CASSVETGNTEAFF,TGTGCCAGCAGCGTAGAAACAGGGAACACTGAAGCTTTCTTT
NA,once,TRBJ2-2,TRBV9,CASSVADRNTGELFF,TGTGCCAGCAGCGTAGCGGACAGGAACACCGGGGAGCTGTTTTTT
NA,NA,TRBJ1-6,TRBV2,CASSAPDSSPLHF,TGTGCCAGCAGTGCCCCGGACTCTTCACCCCTCCACTTT
NA,NA,TRBJ2-4,TRBV5-8,CASSLGQEEDIQYF,TGTGCCAGCAGCTTGGGGCAGGAGGAAGACATTCAGTACTTC
TRBD1,NA,TRBJ2-7,TRBV5-4,CASSLGDRAGEQYF,TGTGCCAGCAGCTTGGGGGACAGGGCAGGCGAGCAGTACTTC
TRBD1,NA,TRBJ1-1,TRBV30,CAWSRKTGMNTEAFF,TGTGCCTGGAGTCGAAAGACAGGGATGAACACTGAAGCTTTCTTT
NA,NA,TRBJ2-5,TRBV7-6,CASSLLREETQYF,TGTGCCAGCAGCTTATTACGGGAGGAGACCCAGTACTTC
TRBD1,NA,TRBJ1-1,TRBV4-2,CASSQEQGAVTEAFF,TGTGCCAGCAGCCAGGAGCAGGGGGCAGTCACTGAAGCTTTCTTT
NA,NA,TRBJ2-7,TRBV7-8,CASSPLLGAAYEQYF,TGTGCCAGCAGCCCCCTGCTGGGGGCGGCCTACGAGCAGTACTTC
NA,NA,TRBJ1-3,TRBV7-9,CATHSGGNTIYF,TGTGCTACTCACTCGGGAGGAAACACCATATATTTT
NA,NA,TRBJ2-3,TRBV29-1,CSVEYGQVTDTQYF,TGCAGCGTTGAATATGGGCAGGTTACAGATACGCAGTATTTT
TRBD1,NA,TRBJ1-6,TRBV9,CASSVSQGLNSPLHF,TGTGCCAGCAGCGTATCACAGGGGCTCAATTCACCCCTCCACTTT
TRBD1,NA,TRBJ1-4,TRBV4-1,CASSQAPTGGAGEKLFF,TGCGCCAGCAGCCAAGCTCCGACAGGGGGCGCGGGCGAAAAACTGTTTTTT
NA,NA,TRBJ1-6,TRBV14,CASSQYSSPLHF,TGTGCCAGCAGCCAATACAGTTCACCCCTCCACTTT
NA,once,TRBJ2-3,TRBV7-4,CASSCRVWIDTQYF,TGTGCCAGCAGCTGCAGGGTGTGGATAGATACGCAGTATTTT
NA,NA,TRBJ2-5,TRBV27,CASSLSRVAVETQYF,TGTGCCAGCAGTTTATCGAGGGTAGCAGTCGAGACCCAGTACTTC
NA,NA,TRBJ2-1,TRBV11-1,CASSLVHNEQFF,TGTGCCAGCAGCTTAGTCCACAATGAGCAGTTCTTC
NA,NA,TRBJ1-1,TRBV19,CASSIEAAGNTEAFF,TGTGCCAGTAGTATTGAGGCGGCAGGGAACACTGAAGCTTTCTTT
TRBD2,NA,TRBJ2-7,TRBV30,CAWKAGGHYEQYF,TGTGCCTGGAAGGCGGGGGGGCACTACGAGCAGTACTTC
NA,NA,TRBJ2-3,TRBV27,CASSLLGTIGSDTQYF,TGTGCCAGCAGTTTACTAGGGACAATAGGCTCAGATACGCAGTATTTT
TRBD1,NA,TRBJ1-5,TRBV7-2,CASSLGQGMAQPQHF,TGTGCCAGCAGCCTCGGACAGGGAATGGCCCAGCCCCAGCATTTT
TRBD1,once,TRBJ1-6,TRBV7-8,CASSSNRQGVSYNSPLHF,TGTGCCAGCAGCTCCAATAGACAGGGGGTCTCTTATAATTCACCCCTCCACTTT
NA,NA,TRBJ2-2,TRBV15,CATSRDRSTRGGELFF,TGTGCCACCAGCAGAGATCGAAGTACTCGGGGCGGGGAGCTGTTTTTT
NA,few,TRBJ2-3,TRBV7-2,CASTSSADTQYF,TGTGCCAGCACCTCTAGCGCCGATACGCAGTATTTT
NA,NA,TRBJ1-3,TRBV15,CATMPGDVGNTIYF,TGTGCCACCATGCCGGGGGATGTCGGAAACACCATATATTTT
NA,NA,TRBJ1-2,TRBV6-1,CASIGGAFNYGYTF,TGTGCCAGCATAGGAGGGGCATTCAACTATGGCTACACCTTC
NA,NA,TRBJ2-1,TRBV7-8,CASSPEGRGAYNEQFF,TGTGCCAGCAGCCCCGAGGGACGGGGCGCTTACAATGAGCAGTTCTTC
NA,NA,TRBJ1-4,TRBV23-1,CARGPGKLFF,TGCGCCAGAGGACCTGGAAAACTGTTTTTT
TRBD2,NA,TRBJ2-1,TRBV5-4,CASSLTSGGTTYNEQFF,TGTGCCAGCAGCCTGACTAGCGGGGGGACTACTTACAATGAGCAGTTCTTC
NA,once,TRBJ1-5,TRBV29-1,CSVEKPREGRSQHF,TGCAGCGTTGAAAAGCCCCGTGAGGGGAGGTCCCAGCATTTT
NA,NA,TRBJ2-2,TRBV5-1,CASSEGRSPGELFF,TGCGCCAGCAGCGAGGGGAGATCCCCCGGGGAGCTGTTTTTT
NA,NA,TRBJ2-3,TRBV5-4,CASSQGQGAGTDTQYF,TGTGCCAGCAGCCAAGGCCAAGGGGCTGGAACAGATACGCAGTATTTT